These T cell receptor beta chains were read from a single sample in a study of T cell responses to AZD1222 COVID-19 vaccine. TCRdb's table, derived via immunoSEQ multiplex PCR, lists solely in-frame clones and lacks some. The sample contains 160,000 or so clones, about 88% of which appear only once. The sequenced sample was peripheral blood, obtained on day 0 of AZD1222 vaccination. These receptors originate from an adult in good health. Both conserved end residues are part of each CDR3. A D gene is named only where the DNA matches it firmly. Size is stated for part of the rows, as once, few or many counts, or as a class when the clone is expanded.

NA,TRBV4-1,TRBJ2-1,NA,TGCGCCAGCAGCCAAGATATGGGTGAGCAGTTCTTC,CASSQDMGEQFF
once,TRBV9,TRBJ2-7,TRBD2,TGTGCCAGCAGCGTAGGCCCCGGGACTAGCGGGATTCCCTACGAGCAGTACTTC,CASSVGPGTSGIPYEQYF
NA,TRBV5-1,TRBJ2-3,NA,TGCGCCAGCAGCTTGGAGCGGAGCACAGATACGCAGTATTTT,CASSLERSTDTQYF
once,TRBV9,TRBJ1-1,TRBD1,TGTGCCAGCAGCGTAGGGTTAGGGGGCGCGAGGAACACTGAAGCTTTCTTT,CASSVGLGGARNTEAFF
once,TRBV28,TRBJ2-7,NA,TGTGCCAGCAGTTTAGCCGGCAGCGGCACCCCCTACGAGCAGTACTTC,CASSLAGSGTPYEQYF
NA,TRBV2,TRBJ2-2,TRBD1,TGTGCCAGCAGACCGACAGGGGGGACCGGGGAGCTGTTTTTT,CASRPTGGTGELFF
NA,TRBV7-2,TRBJ2-1,NA,TGTGCCAGCAGCCCTGTGCGGGGAAATAATGAGCAGTTCTTC,CASSPVRGNNEQFF
NA,TRBV5-6,TRBJ2-7,NA,TGTGCCAGCACCTGGAGGAGGAACCCCTACGAGCAGTACTTC,CASTWRRNPYEQYF
NA,TRBV6-1,TRBJ1-5,NA,TGTGCCAGCAGTGACGGGAGGGCTGGCAATCAGCCCCAGCATTTT,CASSDGRAGNQPQHF
NA,TRBV7-9,TRBJ2-7,NA,TGTGCCAGCAGCCCAGGGGTAGGGATTCCCACTGGGGAGCAGTACTTC,CASSPGVGIPTGEQYF
NA,TRBV6-6,TRBJ2-1,NA,TGTGCCAGCAGCTGGGACCCAAGGGCACACAATGAGCAGTTCTTC,CASSWDPRAHNEQFF
NA,TRBV18,TRBJ1-1,NA,TGTGCCAGCTCCCCACCCGGGGGCCGCGAGGCTTTCTTT,CASSPPGGREAFF
NA,TRBV7-2,TRBJ1-5,NA,TGTGCCAGCAGCTTGTTAGGGGGGCATCAGCCCCAGCATTTT,CASSLLGGHQPQHF
NA,TRBV3-1/TRBV3-2,TRBJ1-6,TRBD1,TGTGCCAGCAGCCAAGATCGACAGGGGGCCCTCCCCCTCCACTTT,CASSQDRQGALPLHF
NA,TRBV5-1,TRBJ2-1,NA,TGCGCCAGCAGCTTGACCAGGACAACCCCGAATGAGCAGTTCTTC,CASSLTRTTPNEQFF
NA,TRBV11-2,TRBJ2-5,NA,TGTGCCAGCAGCTTAGATGCCCTACCCAGGGAGACCCAGTACTTC,CASSLDALPRETQYF
NA,TRBV2,TRBJ1-3,NA,TGTGCCATTAGACACTCCTATGGAAACACCATATATTTT,CAIRHSYGNTIYF
NA,TRBV24-1,TRBJ1-5,TRBD1,TGTGCCACCAGTGAGGGGCCAGGGACAGGGAACCAGCCCCAGCATTTT,CATSEGPGTGNQPQHF
NA,TRBV7-2,TRBJ2-1,NA,TGTGCCAGTATGGTCGGAATAGGTTACAATGAGCAGTTCTTC,CASMVGIGYNEQFF
NA,TRBV6-5,TRBJ1-2,NA,TGTGCCAGCAGTTACTCGGGCCGAACTAACTATGGCTACACCTTC,CASSYSGRTNYGYTF
once,TRBV27,TRBJ2-1,NA,TGTGCCAGCAGAAGTTCCCTATCGTACAATGAGCAGTTCTTC,CASRSSLSYNEQFF
once,TRBV5-1,TRBJ1-2,NA,TGCGCCAGCAGACAGGGCAGTTCGCGTGCTAACTATGGCTACACCTTC,CASRQGSSRANYGYTF
NA,TRBV7-2,TRBJ2-3,NA,TGTGCCAGCAGCTTAGAAGGGACCCTAAGCACAGATACGCAGTATTTT,CASSLEGTLSTDTQYF
NA,TRBV28,TRBJ1-5,NA,TGTGCCAGCAGTTTAGGACAGAGGGGTCAGCCCCAGCATTTT,CASSLGQRGQPQHF
NA,TRBV2,TRBJ1-3,NA,TGTGCCAGCAGTGAAGTTTTGGGGAATGGAAACACCATATATTTT,CASSEVLGNGNTIYF
once,TRBV3-1/TRBV3-2,TRBJ2-7,NA,TGTGCCAGCAGCCAAGACGGGACAAGGATTCTCTACGAGCAGTACTTC,CASSQDGTRILYEQYF
NA,TRBV6-6,TRBJ2-1,TRBD2,TGTGCCAGCAGTAAGGGACTAGCGGGCTCCTACAATGAGCAGTTCTTC,CASSKGLAGSYNEQFF
NA,TRBV7-3,TRBJ1-2,TRBD1,TGTGCCAGCAGCTGGACAGGTTCTAACGCTGGCTACACCTTC,CASSWTGSNAGYTF
NA,TRBV7-2,TRBJ2-1,NA,TGTGCCAGCAGCTACGAGGGTAATTCCTACAATGAGCAGTTCTTC,CASSYEGNSYNEQFF
NA,TRBV24-1,TRBJ2-3,TRBD2,TGTGCCACCAGTGACCCTCGAAAGGGAGGGAATACGCAGTATTTT,CATSDPRKGGNTQYF
NA,TRBV5-1,TRBJ2-1,TRBD1,TGCGCCAGCAGCTTGGAAGGGACAGGACCCTACAATGAGCAGTTCTTC,CASSLEGTGPYNEQFF
once,TRBV28,TRBJ1-1,NA,TGTGCCAGCACTATGGGTCCCATGAACACTGAAGCTTTCTTT,CASTMGPMNTEAFF
NA,TRBV6-2/TRBV6-3,TRBJ1-1,TRBD1,TGTGCCAGCAGCAGACGCGGGACAGGGGCGGCCACTGAAGCTTTCTTT,CASSRRGTGAATEAFF
NA,TRBV5-1,TRBJ2-2,TRBD1,TGCGCCAGCAGCTTGGGGCCGTTGGGGAGACCCGGGACAGCGAACACCGGGGAGCTGTTTTTT,CASSLGPLGRPGTANTGELFF
once,TRBV30,TRBJ1-2,NA,TGTGCCTGGAGTGTACGGGCGGGGTTTGGCTACACCTTC,CAWSVRAGFGYTF
NA,TRBV19,TRBJ2-5,TRBD2,TGTGCCAGTAGTCGGGGGCCGGGACTAGCGGGAGAAGAGACCCAGTACTTC,CASSRGPGLAGEETQYF
NA,TRBV19,TRBJ2-1,NA,TGTGCCAGTAGTTTCAGGGTGCGCAATGAGCAGTTCTTC,CASSFRVRNEQFF
NA,TRBV15,TRBJ2-5,NA,TGTGCCACCAGCAGAGGTCAGATCAGGACTACCCAAGAGACCCAGTACTTC,CATSRGQIRTTQETQYF
few,TRBV10-1,TRBJ1-1,NA,TGCGCCAGCAGTGAGACCAGCTGGACTGAAGCTTTCTTT,CASSETSWTEAFF
NA,TRBV15,TRBJ1-4,TRBD1,TGTGCCACCAGCAGAGGGGACAGTAATGAAAAACTGTTTTTT,CATSRGDSNEKLFF
NA,TRBV28,TRBJ1-2,TRBD1,TGTGCCAGCAGCTCAGGGGGCAACTATGGCTACACCTTC,CASSSGGNYGYTF
NA,TRBV29-1,TRBJ2-1,TRBD1,TGCAGCCTGTTTTGGGACAGCCGCGAGCAGTTCTTC,CSLFWDSREQFF
NA,TRBV28,TRBJ2-1,NA,TGTGCCAGCAGTTTGGGGGGAGTCGCCAATGAGCAGTTCTTC,CASSLGGVANEQFF
few,TRBV6-5,TRBJ2-2,NA,TGTGCCAGCAGGATGAACACCGGGGAGCTGTTTTTT,CASRMNTGELFF
NA,TRBV6-2/TRBV6-3,TRBJ2-5,TRBD2,TGTGCCAGCAGTTACGTATTAGGGGCTAGCGGGAGCTTCCAAGAGACCCAGTACTTC,CASSYVLGASGSFQETQYF